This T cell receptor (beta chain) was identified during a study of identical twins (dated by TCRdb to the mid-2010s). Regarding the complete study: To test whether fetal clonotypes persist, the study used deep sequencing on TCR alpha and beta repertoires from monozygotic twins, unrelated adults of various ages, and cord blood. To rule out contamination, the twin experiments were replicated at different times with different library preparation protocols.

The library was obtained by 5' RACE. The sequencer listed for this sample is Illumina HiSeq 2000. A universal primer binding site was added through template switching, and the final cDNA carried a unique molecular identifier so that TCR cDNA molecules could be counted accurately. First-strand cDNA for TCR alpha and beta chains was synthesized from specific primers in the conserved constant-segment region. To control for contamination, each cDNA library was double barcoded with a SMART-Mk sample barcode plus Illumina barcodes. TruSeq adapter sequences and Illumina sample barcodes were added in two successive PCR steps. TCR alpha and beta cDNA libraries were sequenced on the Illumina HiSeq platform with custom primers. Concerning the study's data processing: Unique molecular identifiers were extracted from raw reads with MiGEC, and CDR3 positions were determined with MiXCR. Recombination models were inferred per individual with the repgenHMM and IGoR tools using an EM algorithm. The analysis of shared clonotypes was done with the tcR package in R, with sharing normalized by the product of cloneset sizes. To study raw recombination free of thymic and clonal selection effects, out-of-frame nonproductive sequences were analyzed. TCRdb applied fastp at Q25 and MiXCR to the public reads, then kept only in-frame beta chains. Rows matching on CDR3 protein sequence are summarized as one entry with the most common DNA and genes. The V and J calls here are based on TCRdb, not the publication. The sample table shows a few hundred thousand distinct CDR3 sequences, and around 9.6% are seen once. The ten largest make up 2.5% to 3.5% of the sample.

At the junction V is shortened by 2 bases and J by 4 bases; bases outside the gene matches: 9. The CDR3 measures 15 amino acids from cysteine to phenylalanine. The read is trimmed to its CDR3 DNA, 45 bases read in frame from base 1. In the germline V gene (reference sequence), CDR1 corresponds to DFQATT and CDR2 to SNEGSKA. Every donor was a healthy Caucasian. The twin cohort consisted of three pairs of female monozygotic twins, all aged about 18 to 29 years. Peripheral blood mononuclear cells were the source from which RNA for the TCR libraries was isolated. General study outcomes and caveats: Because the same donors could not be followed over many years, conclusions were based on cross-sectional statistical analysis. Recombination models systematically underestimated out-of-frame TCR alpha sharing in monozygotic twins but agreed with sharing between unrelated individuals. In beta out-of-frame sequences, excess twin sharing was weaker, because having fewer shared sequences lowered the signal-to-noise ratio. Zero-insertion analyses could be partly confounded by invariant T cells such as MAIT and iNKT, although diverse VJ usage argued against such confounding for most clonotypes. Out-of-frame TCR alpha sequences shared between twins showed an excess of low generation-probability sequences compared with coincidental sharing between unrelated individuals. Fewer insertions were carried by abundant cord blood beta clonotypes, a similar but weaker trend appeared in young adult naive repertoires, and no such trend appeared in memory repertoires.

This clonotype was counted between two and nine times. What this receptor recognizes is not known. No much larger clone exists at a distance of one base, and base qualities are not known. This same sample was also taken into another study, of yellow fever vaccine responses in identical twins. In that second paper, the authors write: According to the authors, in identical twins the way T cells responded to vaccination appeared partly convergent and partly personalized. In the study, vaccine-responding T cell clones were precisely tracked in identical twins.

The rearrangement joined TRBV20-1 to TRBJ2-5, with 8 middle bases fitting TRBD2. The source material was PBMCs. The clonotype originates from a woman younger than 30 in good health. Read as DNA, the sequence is TGCAGTGCTAGACTGTCCGGGGGGGACTTAGAGACCCAGTACTTC. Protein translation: CSARLSGGDLETQYF.